This T cell receptor beta chain was observed in a study of T cells in Graves' hyperthyroidism and ophthalmopathy. Researchers took RNA transcripts and amplified the TCR beta CDR3 regions from them. Carried out on the TCR CDR3, a first-round RT-PCR used the HTBI primer set. TCRdb re-called the multiplex PCR reads through MiXCR, storing one row per CDR3 protein. The sample lists 300,000 to 400,000 distinct CDR3 sequences; about 14% were seen once. Uncontrolled infection, other autoimmune disease, pregnancy or lactation excluded patients. The ends were cut back, 2 bases at V and 4 bases at J, with 6 bases in the middle. Germline CDR1 is MNHNS and CDR2 is SASEGT. This CDR3 spans 12 amino acids.

The sequence derives from a woman in her 30s with Graves' hyperthyroidism. The chain carries TRBV6-1 and TRBJ2-7; no clear D gene. Specimen: blood. The CDR3 reads CASSEPAYEQYF. The CDR3 nucleotides are TGTGCCAGCAGTGAACCCGCTTACGAGCAGTACTTC.